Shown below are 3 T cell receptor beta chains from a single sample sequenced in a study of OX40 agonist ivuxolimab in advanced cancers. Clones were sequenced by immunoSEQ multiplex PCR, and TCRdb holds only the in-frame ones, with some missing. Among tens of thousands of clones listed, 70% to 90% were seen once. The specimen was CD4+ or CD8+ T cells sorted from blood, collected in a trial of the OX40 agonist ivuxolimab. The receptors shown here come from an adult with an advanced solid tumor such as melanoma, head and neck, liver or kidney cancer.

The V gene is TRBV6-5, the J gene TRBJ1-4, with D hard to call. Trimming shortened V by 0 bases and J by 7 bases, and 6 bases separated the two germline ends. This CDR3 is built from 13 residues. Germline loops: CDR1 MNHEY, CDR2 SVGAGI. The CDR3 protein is CASSYSRGEKLFF. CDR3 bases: TGTGCCAGCAGTTACTCGAGAGGTGAAAAACTGTTTTTT.

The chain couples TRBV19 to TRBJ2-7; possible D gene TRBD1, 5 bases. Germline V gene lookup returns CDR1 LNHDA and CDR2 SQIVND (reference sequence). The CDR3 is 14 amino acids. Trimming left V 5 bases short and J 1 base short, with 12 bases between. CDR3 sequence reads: CASSRSTGSYEQYF. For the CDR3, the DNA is TGTGCCAGTAGTCGCTCTACAGGTTCCTACGAGCAGTACTTC.

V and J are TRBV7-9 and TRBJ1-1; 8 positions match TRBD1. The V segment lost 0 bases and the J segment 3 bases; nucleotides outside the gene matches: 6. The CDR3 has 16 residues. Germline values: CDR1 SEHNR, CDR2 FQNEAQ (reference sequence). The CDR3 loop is CASSLARTGSHTEAFF. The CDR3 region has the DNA TGTGCCAGCAGCTTAGCCCGGACAGGGTCCCACACTGAAGCTTTCTTT.